This TCR beta chain comes out of a study of cytomegalovirus exposure and HLA in healthy donors. Data came from immunoSEQ multiplex PCR; TCRdb stores just in-frame clones and leaves some out. The data show some 100,000 clones, roughly 88% seen once. J was trimmed by 2 bases and V by 5 bases; bases with no gene match: 5. Looked up from germline, CDR1 is LNHDA and CDR2 is SQIVND (reference sequence). This CDR3 spans 15 amino acids. The chain has TRBV19 and TRBJ1-2; 10 bases map to TRBD1. The sample taken for sequencing was PBMCs. The sequence was collected from a man between 18 and 35 years old in good health and CMV-seronegative. DNA of the CDR3: TGTGCCAGTAGTGCGGGGGGACAGGGGAACTATGGCTACACCTTC. It specifies CASSAGGQGNYGYTF.